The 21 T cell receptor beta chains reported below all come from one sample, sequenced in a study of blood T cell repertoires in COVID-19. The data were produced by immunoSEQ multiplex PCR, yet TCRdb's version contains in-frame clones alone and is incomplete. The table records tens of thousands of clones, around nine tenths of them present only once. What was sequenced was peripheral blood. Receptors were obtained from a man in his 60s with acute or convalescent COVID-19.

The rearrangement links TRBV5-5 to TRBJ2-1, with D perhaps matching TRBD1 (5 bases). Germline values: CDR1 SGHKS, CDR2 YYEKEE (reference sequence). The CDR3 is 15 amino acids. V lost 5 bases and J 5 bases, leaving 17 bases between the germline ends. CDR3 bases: TGTGCCAGCAGAGGGGTCTGGGGTCTACACAATGAGCAGTTCTTC. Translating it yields CASRGVWGLHNEQFF. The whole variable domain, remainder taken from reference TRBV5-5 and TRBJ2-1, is DAGVTQSPTHLIKTRGQQVTLRCSPISGHKSVSWYQQVLGQGPQFIFQYYEKEERGRGNFPDRFSARQFPNYSSELNVNALLLGDSALYLCASRGVWGLHNEQFFGPGTRLTVL.

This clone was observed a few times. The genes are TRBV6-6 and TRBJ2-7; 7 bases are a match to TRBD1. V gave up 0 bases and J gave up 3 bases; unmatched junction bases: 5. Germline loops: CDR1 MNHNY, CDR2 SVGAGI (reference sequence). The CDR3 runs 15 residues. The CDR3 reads CASSYSTGTYYEQYF. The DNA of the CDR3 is TGTGCCAGCAGTTACTCGACAGGGACCTACTACGAGCAGTACTTC.

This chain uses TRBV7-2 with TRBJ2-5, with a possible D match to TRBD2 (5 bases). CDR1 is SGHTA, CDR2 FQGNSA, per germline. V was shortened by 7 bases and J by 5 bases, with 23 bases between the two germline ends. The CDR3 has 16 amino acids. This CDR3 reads CASILGLGALGETQYF. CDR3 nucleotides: TGTGCCAGCATCCTAGGACTCGGAGCCCTCGGGGAGACCCAGTACTTC. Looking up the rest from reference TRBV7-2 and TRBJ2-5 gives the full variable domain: GAGVSQSPSNKVTEKGKDVELRCDPISGHTALYWYRQSLGQGLEFLIYFQGNSAPDKSGLPSDRFSAERTGGSVSTLTIQRTQQEDSAVYLCASILGLGALGETQYFGPGTRLLVL.

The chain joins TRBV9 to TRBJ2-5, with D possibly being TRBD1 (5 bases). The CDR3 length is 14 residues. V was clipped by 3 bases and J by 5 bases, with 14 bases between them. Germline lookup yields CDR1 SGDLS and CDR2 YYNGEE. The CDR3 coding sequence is TGTGCCAGCAGCGAGGGGTCCCGGACCGAGACCCAGTACTTC. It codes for CASSEGSRTETQYF.

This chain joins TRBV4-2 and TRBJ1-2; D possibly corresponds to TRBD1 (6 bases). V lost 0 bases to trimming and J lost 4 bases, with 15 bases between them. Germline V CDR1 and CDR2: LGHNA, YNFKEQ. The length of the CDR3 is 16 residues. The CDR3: CASSQEGGAELYGYTF. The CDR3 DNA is TGTGCCAGCAGCCAAGAGGGGGGGGCGGAACTCTATGGCTACACCTTC.

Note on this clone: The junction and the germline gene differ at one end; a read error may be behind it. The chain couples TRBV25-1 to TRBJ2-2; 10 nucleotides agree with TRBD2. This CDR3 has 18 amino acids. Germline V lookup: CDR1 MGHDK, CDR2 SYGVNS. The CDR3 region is CASSSRTSGYPNTGELFF. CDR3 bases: TGTGCCAGCAGTTCGCGGACTAGCGGTTACCCGAATACCGGGGAGCTGTTTTTT.

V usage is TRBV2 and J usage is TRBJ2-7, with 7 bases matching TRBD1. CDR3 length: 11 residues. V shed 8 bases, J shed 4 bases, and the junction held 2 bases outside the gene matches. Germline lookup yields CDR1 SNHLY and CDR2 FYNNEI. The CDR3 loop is CASSQGYEQYF. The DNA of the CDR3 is TGTGCCAGCTCACAGGGGTACGAGCAGTACTTC.

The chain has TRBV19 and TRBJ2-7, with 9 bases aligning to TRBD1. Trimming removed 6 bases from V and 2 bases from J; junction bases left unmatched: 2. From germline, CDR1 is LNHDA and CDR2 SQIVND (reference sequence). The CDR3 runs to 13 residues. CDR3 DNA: TGTGCCAGTAGCCGACAGGGGGCCTACGAGCAGTACTTC. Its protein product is CASSRQGAYEQYF.

This CDR3 is CASSLELLAGGQDTQYF. In DNA form, the CDR3 reads TGTGCCAGCTCACTCGAATTACTAGCGGGGGGGCAAGATACGCAGTATTTT. The V and J genes are TRBV18 and TRBJ2-3; 13 nucleotides line up with TRBD2. This CDR3 comprises 17 residues. J was trimmed by 5 bases and V by 4 bases; bases with no gene match: 9. The V gene's germline CDR1 is KGHSH and CDR2 LQKENI.

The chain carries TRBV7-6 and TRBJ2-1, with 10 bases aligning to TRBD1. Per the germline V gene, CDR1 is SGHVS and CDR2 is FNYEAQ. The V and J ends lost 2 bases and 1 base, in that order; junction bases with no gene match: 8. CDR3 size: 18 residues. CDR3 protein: CASSLPRDRGSSYNEQFF. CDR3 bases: TGTGCCAGCAGCTTACCCCGGGACAGGGGCTCGTCCTACAATGAGCAGTTCTTC.

CDR3 nucleotide sequence: TGCAGCGGAGTCTATAATTCACCCCTCCACTTT. Its translation is CSGVYNSPLHF. This sequence joins TRBV20-1 and TRBJ1-6, with D unclear. Germline CDR1 reads DFQATT; CDR2 reads SNEGSKA (reference sequence). CDR3 length equals 11 residues.

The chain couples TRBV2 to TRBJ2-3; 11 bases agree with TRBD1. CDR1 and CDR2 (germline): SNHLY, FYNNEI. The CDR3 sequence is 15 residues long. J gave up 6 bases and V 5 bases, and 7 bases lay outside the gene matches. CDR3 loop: CASSLPGQGGDTQYF. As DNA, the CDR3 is TGTGCCAGCAGTCTACCGGGACAGGGGGGGGATACGCAGTATTTT.

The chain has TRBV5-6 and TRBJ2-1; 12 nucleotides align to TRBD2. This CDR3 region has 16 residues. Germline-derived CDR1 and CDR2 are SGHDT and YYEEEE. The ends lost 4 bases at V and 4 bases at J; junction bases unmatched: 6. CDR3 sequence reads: CASSGLAGGRYNEQFF. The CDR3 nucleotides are TGTGCCAGCAGCGGTCTAGCGGGGGGGCGTTACAATGAGCAGTTCTTC.

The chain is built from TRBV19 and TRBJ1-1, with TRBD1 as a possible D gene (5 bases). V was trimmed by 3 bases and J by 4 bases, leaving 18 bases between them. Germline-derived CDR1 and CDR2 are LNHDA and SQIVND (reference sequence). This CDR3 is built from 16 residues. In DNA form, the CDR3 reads TGTGCCAGTAGTATCACAGGTAACCGGGTTCTCACTGAAGCTTTCTTT. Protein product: CASSITGNRVLTEAFF.

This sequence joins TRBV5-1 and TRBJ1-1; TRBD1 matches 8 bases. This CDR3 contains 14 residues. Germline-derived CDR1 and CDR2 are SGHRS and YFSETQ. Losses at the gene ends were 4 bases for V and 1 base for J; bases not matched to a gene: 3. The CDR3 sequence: CASSQGQANTEAFF. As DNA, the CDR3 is TGCGCCAGCAGCCAGGGACAGGCGAACACTGAAGCTTTCTTT.

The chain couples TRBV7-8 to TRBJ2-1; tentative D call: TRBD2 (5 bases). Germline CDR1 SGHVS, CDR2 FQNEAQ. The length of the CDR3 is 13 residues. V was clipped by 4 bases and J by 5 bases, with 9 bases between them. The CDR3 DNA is TGTGCCAGCAGCTACGGGATAAACAATGAGCAGTTCTTC. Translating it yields CASSYGINNEQFF. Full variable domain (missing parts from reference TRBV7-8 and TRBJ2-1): GAGVSQSPRYKVAKRGQDVALRCDPISGHVSLFWYQQALGQGPEFLTYFQNEAQLDKSGLPSDRFFAERPEGSVSTLKIQRTQQEDSAVYLCASSYGINNEQFFGPGTRLTVL.

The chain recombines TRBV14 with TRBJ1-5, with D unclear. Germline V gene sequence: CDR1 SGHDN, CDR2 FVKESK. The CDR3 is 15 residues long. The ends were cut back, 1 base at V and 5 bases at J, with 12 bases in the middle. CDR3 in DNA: TGTGCCAGCAGCCAAGTGTCGGGATGGGATCAGCCCCAGCATTTT. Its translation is CASSQVSGWDQPQHF.

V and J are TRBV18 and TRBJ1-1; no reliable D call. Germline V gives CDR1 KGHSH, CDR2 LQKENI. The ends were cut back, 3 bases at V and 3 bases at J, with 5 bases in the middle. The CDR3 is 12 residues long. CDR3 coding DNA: TGTGCCAGCTCACCCGTAGACACTGAAGCTTTCTTT. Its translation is CASSPVDTEAFF.

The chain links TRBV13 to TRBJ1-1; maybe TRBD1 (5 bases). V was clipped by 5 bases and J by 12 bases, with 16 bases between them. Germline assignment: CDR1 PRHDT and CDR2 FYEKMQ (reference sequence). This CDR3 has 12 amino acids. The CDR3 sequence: CASSPGGGESFF. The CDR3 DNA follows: TGTGCCAGCAGCCCGGGGGGAGGGGAGTCTTTCTTT.

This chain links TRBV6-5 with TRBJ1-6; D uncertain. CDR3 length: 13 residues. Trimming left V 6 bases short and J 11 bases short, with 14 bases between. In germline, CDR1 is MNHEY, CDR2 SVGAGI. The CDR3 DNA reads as TGTGCCAGCAGCCTCAGAGGGCAAACACCCCTCCACTTT. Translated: CASSLRGQTPLHF.

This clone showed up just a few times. CDR3 amino acids: CASSPPGDFEAFF. CDR3 DNA sequence: TGTGCCAGCAGCCCACCGGGAGACTTTGAAGCTTTCTTT. V usage is TRBV7-6 and J usage is TRBJ1-1, with D uncertain. V lost 5 bases to trimming and J lost 7 bases, with 14 bases between them. CDR1 and CDR2 from the germline V gene are SGHVS and FNYEAQ. The CDR3 totals 13 residues. Variable domain in full (rest from reference TRBV7-6 and TRBJ1-1): GAGVSQSPRYKVTKRGQDVALRCDPISGHVSLYWYRQALGQGPEFLTYFNYEAQQDKSGLPNDRFSAERPEGSISTLTIQRTEQRDSAMYRCASSPPGDFEAFFGQGTRLTVV.